This T cell receptor (beta chain) was identified in a study of cytomegalovirus exposure and HLA in healthy donors. In the PCR, 60 Vbeta and 13 Jbeta primers were used. The table came from immunoSEQ multiplex PCR; TCRdb's copy has only in-frame clones and leaves some out. The data hold more than 100,000 clones, with approximately 80% observed a single time. Each donor was nominally healthy when sampled (though unrecorded immune exposures were likely). Notes on this clone: What it binds is not known.

The V segment lost 0 bases and the J segment 0 bases; nucleotides outside the gene matches: 7. The CDR3 consists of 19 residues. Germline CDR1 is ENHRY and CDR2 is SYGVKD. General study results and limits: Confirmation in vitro established that three CMV-associated chains were specific for CMV antigens. Sequencing likely generated an artifact that appeared as a cluster of highly shared sequence variants. Among TCR beta chains, those listed as cytomegalovirus-associated numbered about 160.

This receptor was obtained from a woman aged 40 to 50 in good health and CMV-seropositive. Sequencing was carried out using PBMCs. The rearrangement uses TRBV10-3 and TRBJ2-3; 12 bases line up with TRBD2. In nucleotides, the CDR3 is TGTGCCATCAGTGAGTCGTTTGTGACTAGCGGGGGTAGCACAGATACGCAGTATTTT. Translation: CAISESFVTSGGSTDTQYF.